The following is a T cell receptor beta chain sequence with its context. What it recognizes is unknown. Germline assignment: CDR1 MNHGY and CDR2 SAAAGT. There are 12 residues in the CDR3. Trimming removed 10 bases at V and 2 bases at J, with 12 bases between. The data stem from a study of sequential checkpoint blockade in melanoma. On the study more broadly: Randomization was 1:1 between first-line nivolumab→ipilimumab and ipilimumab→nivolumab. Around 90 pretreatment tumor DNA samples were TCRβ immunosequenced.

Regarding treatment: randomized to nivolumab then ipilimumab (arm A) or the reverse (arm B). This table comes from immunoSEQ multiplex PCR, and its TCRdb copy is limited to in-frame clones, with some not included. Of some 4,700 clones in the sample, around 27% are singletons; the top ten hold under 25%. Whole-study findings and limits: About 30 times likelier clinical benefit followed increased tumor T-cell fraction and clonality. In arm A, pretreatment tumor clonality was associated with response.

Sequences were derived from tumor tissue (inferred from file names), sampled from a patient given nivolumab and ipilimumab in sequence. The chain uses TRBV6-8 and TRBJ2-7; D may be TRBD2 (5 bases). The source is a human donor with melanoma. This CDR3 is CAITNGAYEQYF. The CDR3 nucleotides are TGTGCCATCACCAACGGGGCCTACGAGCAGTACTTC.